What follows are 10 T cell receptor beta chains derived from one specimen sequenced in a study of identical twins. TCRdb re-called the 5' RACE reads with MiXCR, one entry per CDR3 protein. The sample records approximately 140,000 distinct CDR3 sequences, roughly 3.3% being singletons. Sequences were obtained from memory T cells sorted from blood. The receptors derive from a man aged 18 to 29 in good health.

In its sample, this clonotype was seen many times. The rearrangement joins TRBV29-1 to TRBJ2-7; D possibly matches TRBD1 or TRBD2 (5 bases each). The V end was cut by 6 bases, the J end by 10 bases, with 16 bases between. The CDR3 length is 11 residues. The V gene's germline CDR1 is SQVTM and CDR2 ANQGSEA. The chain's CDR3 is CSVTVTRDQYF. CDR3 coding DNA: TGCAGCGTGACGGTCACTAGGGACCAGTACTTC.

This clonotype showed up many times. The chain links TRBV7-2 to TRBJ2-3, with D perhaps TRBD1 or TRBD2 (5 bases each). Trimming removed 5 bases at V and 14 bases at J, with 23 bases between. The length of the CDR3 is 14 residues. Germline-derived CDR1 and CDR2 are SGHTA and FQGNSA. The CDR3 loop is CASSTPGGFWGLYF. The CDR3 DNA reads as TGTGCCAGCAGCACTCCTGGGGGATTCTGGGGCCTGTATTTT.

The sample holds many counts of this clonotype. The chain combines TRBV10-3 with TRBJ1-5, with a tentative D call TRBD1 (6 bases). The CDR3 totals 16 residues. Germline-derived CDR1 and CDR2 are ENHRY and SYGVKD. Trimming stripped 2 bases from V and 1 base from J, with 12 bases between. The CDR3 here is CAISESPGVSNQPQHF. The CDR3 nucleotides are TGTGCCATCAGTGAGAGTCCAGGGGTGAGCAATCAGCCCCAGCATTTT.

This clonotype appeared many times. This CDR3 is CASSLEDRGGETQYF. The CDR3 nucleotides read TGTGCCAGCAGCTTGGAGGACAGGGGGGGAGAGACCCAGTACTTC. The rearrangement joins TRBV5-7 to TRBJ2-5, with TRBD1 matching 10 bases. TRBV5-7 is an open reading frame, and its role is uncertain. This CDR3 has 15 residues. The trim removed 0 bases at V and 4 bases at J, leaving 3 bases unmatched.

The sample holds many counts of this clonotype. The CDR3 is CASSQLGGQAEAFF. The CDR3 coding sequence is TGCGCCAGCAGCCAACTAGGGGGGCAGGCTGAAGCTTTCTTT. The rearrangement uses TRBV4-3 and TRBJ1-1, with D possibly TRBD1 on 6 matching bases. Germline V gene lookup returns CDR1 LGHNA and CDR2 YSLEER. The V end lost 2 bases, the J end lost 6 bases, and 13 bases lay between the germline ends. The CDR3 covers 14 residues.

The rearrangement uses TRBV4-1 and TRBJ2-1; D not resolved. The CDR3 runs 16 residues. V was cut by 1 base and J by 0 bases, with 10 bases left in between. Germline V gene sequence: CDR1 MGHRA, CDR2 YSYEKL. CDR3 coding DNA: TGCGCCAGCAGCCAAGCTTCCTTGCTCTCCTACAATGAGCAGTTCTTC. It yields the protein CASSQASLLSYNEQFF.

In its sample, this clonotype was seen many times. V is TRBV5-1 and J is TRBJ2-7, with 8 bases identical to TRBD1. J lost 4 bases, V lost 5 bases, and 11 bases had no gene match. Per germline, CDR1 SGHRS and CDR2 YFSETQ. There are 15 residues in the CDR3. The CDR3 nucleotides are TGCGCCAGCAGTTTCGACGGGACAGGAAAATACGAGCAGTACGTC. Protein: CASSFDGTGKYEQYV.

The CDR3 loop reads CASSEWTSGISYNEQFF. CDR3 sequence (DNA): TGTGCCAGCAGTGAATGGACTAGCGGGATTTCCTACAATGAGCAGTTCTTC. The chain joins TRBV6-1 to TRBJ2-1; 12 positions agree with TRBD2. The ends lost 2 bases at V and 1 base at J; junction bases unmatched: 3. The germline V gene encodes CDR1 MNHNS and CDR2 SASEGT. This CDR3 has 17 residues.

The sample holds many counts of this clonotype. This sequence joins TRBV6-5 and TRBJ2-3, with D possibly TRBD2 on 5 matching bases. In germline, CDR1 is MNHEY, CDR2 SVGAGI. Trimming removed 4 bases from V and 5 bases from J, with 10 bases in between. CDR3 length: 13 amino acids. CDR3 nucleotides: TGTGCCAGCAGTTGGTCACGGGGAGATACGCAGTATTTT. It is translated as CASSWSRGDTQYF.

This clonotype was seen repeatedly, ten times or more. V gene TRBV19 combines with J gene TRBJ1-2; 7 nucleotides align to TRBD1. The CDR3 runs to 15 residues. Per the germline V gene, CDR1 is LNHDA and CDR2 is SQIVND (reference sequence). V lost 3 bases to trimming and J lost 4 bases; unmatched junction nucleotides: 8. In DNA form, the CDR3 reads TGTGCCAGTAGTATCGCCGGGACAGAGATCTATGGCTACACCTTC. Protein sequence: CASSIAGTEIYGYTF.